This T cell receptor beta chain came from a study of STAT5B mutations in CD4+ large granular lymphocyte leukemia. Study-level points and caveats: 25% of private leukemic clonotypes occurred rarely in other patients' non-leukemic repertoires. Higher CD4+ than CD8+ T-LGLL clonality might reflect small sample size.

The CDR3 is 14 residues long. Looked up from germline, CDR1 is LNHDA and CDR2 is SQIVND (reference sequence). Trimming stripped 3 bases from V and 4 bases from J, with 12 bases between. Sequencing was performed with immunoSEQ multiplex PCR; in TCRdb, only in-frame clones are kept and a portion is missing. The table lists tens of thousands of clones, roughly 81% of them singletons. Details on this clone: Its antigen is not identified.

The sample consisted of CD4+ T cells from blood buffy coats. The rearrangement uses TRBV19 and TRBJ1-1; a weak D match, TRBD1 (6 bases). The TCR comes from a human donor in good health. CDR3 sequence (DNA): TGTGCCAGTAGTATTCAGGGGTTTGGCACTGAAGCTTTCTTT. It is translated as CASSIQGFGTEAFF.